One and the same sample provided the 15 T cell receptor beta chains below, sequenced in a study of HIV-infected children after antiretroviral therapy interruption. Treatment: PENTA 11 planned treatment interruption arm or continuous ART arm. RNA-based 3' RACE libraries used unique molecular identifiers. TCRdb reprocessed the 3' RACE reads with MiXCR, giving one entry per CDR3 protein. This sample yields about 50,000 distinct CDR3 sequences, of which 4.3% are seen a single time; approximately 0.67% belongs to the top ten. The sample consisted of CD45RA+ CD4+ T cells from PBMCs, pooled from several time points, taken from a donor given antiretroviral therapy, either interrupted or continuous. Subset: naive CD4+ CD45RA+ CD45RO- T cells. The receptors here all came from a pool of human donors with HIV.

This chain connects TRBV7-2 to TRBJ1-6; the D is unclear. The CDR3 is 18 amino acids. Germline values: CDR1 SGHTA, CDR2 FQGNSA. The V and J ends lost 5 bases and 0 bases respectively, with 17 bases between them. DNA for the CDR3: TGTGCCAGCAGCGCCGCCGCGGGGTTAAGCTCCTATAATTCACCCCTCCACTTT. It translates to CASSAAAGLSSYNSPLHF.

This clonotype occurred many times. CDR3 DNA: TGTGCCAGCAGCTTACAGGGCCCCTATGGCTACACCTTC. Translating gives CASSLQGPYGYTF. V is TRBV7-2 and J is TRBJ1-2; tentative D call: TRBD1 (5 bases). CDR1 and CDR2 from the germline V gene are SGHTA and FQGNSA. This CDR3 is built from 13 residues. The germline V and J ends were trimmed by 2 bases and 4 bases, with 8 bases remaining between them.

This clonotype has a count of ten or more. The chain combines TRBV18 with TRBJ1-5; no reliable D call. The CDR3 is made up of 13 amino acids. Germline values: CDR1 KGHSH, CDR2 LQKENI. The V and J ends lost 4 bases and 5 bases respectively, with 9 bases between them. The CDR3 loop reads CASSQVRDQPQHF. The DNA of the CDR3 is TGTGCCAGCTCACAAGTCCGAGATCAGCCCCAGCATTTT.

Many counts were recorded for this clonotype. The chain joins TRBV4-1 to TRBJ1-1, with D maybe TRBD1 (5 bases). There are 21 residues in the CDR3. The V and J ends lost 1 base and 2 bases respectively, with 29 bases between them. Germline CDR1 and CDR2: MGHRA and YSYEKL. The CDR3 bases are TGCGCCAGCAGCCAAGGAGTATTTTCCGGGAGACAGAAGAATTCTAACACTGAAGCTTTCTTT. Its translation: CASSQGVFSGRQKNSNTEAFF.

This clonotype has a count of ten or more. The gene calls are TRBV7-3 and TRBJ2-1; TRBD1 agrees at 10 bases. The V gene end was trimmed by 5 bases and the J gene end by 10 bases; junction bases not matched to a gene: 11. CDR3 size: 15 residues. The germline CDR1 and CDR2 sequences are SGHTA and FQGTGA. The CDR3 nucleotides read TGTGCCAGCAGCGCAAGGGGACAGGGGATCCGGGAGCAGTTCTTC. It specifies CASSARGQGIREQFF. The full variable domain, in which reference TRBV7-3 and TRBJ2-1 provide the parts outside the CDR3, is GAGVSQTPSNKVTEKGKYVELRCDPISGHTALYWYRQSLGQGPEFLIYFQGTGAADDSGLPNDRFFAVRPEGSVSTLKIQRTERGDSAVYLCASSARGQGIREQFFGPGTRLTVL.

This clonotype was seen repeatedly, ten times or more. The chain has TRBV20-1 and TRBJ2-1; 8 bases are a match to TRBD1. The CDR3 covers 14 residues. J gave up 9 bases and V 5 bases, and 12 bases lay outside the gene matches. Per the germline V gene, CDR1 is DFQATT and CDR2 is SNEGSKA (reference sequence). CDR3 DNA sequence: TGCAGTGCTCCCGGACAGGGCGCGGTAGGTGAGCAGTTCTTC. It translates to CSAPGQGAVGEQFF.

There are many counts of this clonotype. This chain joins TRBV6-1 and TRBJ1-1; D not resolved. V shed 1 base and J shed 5 bases, with 8 bases lying between them. The CDR3 runs to 13 residues. Germline CDR1 reads MNHNS; CDR2 reads SASEGT. This CDR3 reads CASSEVLGTEAFF. The DNA of the CDR3 is TGTGCCAGCAGTGAAGTCCTCGGGACTGAAGCTTTCTTT.

Many counts were recorded for this clonotype. This chain connects TRBV27 to TRBJ1-1; D is possibly TRBD1 (5 bases). The ends were cut back, 5 bases at V and 6 bases at J, with 16 bases in the middle. Germline assignment: CDR1 MNHEY and CDR2 SMNVEV (reference sequence). The CDR3 has 14 residues. The CDR3 coding sequence is TGTGCCAGCAGTCCCCTGCAGGGCCGCGCTGAAGCTTTCTTT. Translating gives CASSPLQGRAEAFF.

Note on this clonotype: A much more abundant neighbour one base away suggests this may be a read error. The rearrangement uses TRBV6-5 and TRBJ1-2; no firm D call. Per germline, CDR1 MNHEY and CDR2 SVGAGI. The CDR3 sequence is 14 residues long. Between the trimmed V and J ends, which lost 10 bases and 0 bases, there was a span of 15 bases. The CDR3 DNA reads TGTGCCAACAAATTCGGACGTTCTAACTATGGCTACACCTTC. Translation gives CANKFGRSNYGYTF.

This clonotype was seen many times. The J gene is TRBJ1-4, the V gene TRBV6-6; D is perhaps TRBD1 (5 bases). The V gene lost 7 bases and the J gene lost 7 bases, with 22 bases spanning the gap. CDR3 length: 16 residues. CDR1 MNHNY and CDR2 SVGAGI come from the germline V gene (reference sequence). The DNA of the CDR3 is TGTGCCAGCACCCGGGGGTTCCGGGACTCCCCTGAAAAACTGTTTTTT. It encodes CASTRGFRDSPEKLFF.

This clonotype has ten or more counts. V and J are TRBV6-9 and TRBJ2-7, with TRBD2 as a possible D gene (6 bases). CDR1 is MNHGY and CDR2 is SVAAGI in the germline V gene. The CDR3 consists of 16 residues. Between the trimmed V and J ends, which lost 9 bases and 4 bases, there was a span of 25 bases. Here the CDR3 DNA reads TGTGCCAGGTCCGGGACTGATGAACGGGAGTCGTACGAGCAGTACTTC. Protein: CARSGTDERESYEQYF.

In this sample, this clonotype turned up many times. The genes are TRBV23-1 and TRBJ2-7, with D perhaps TRBD1 or TRBD2 (5 bases each). TRBV23-1 is treated as an ORF (open reading frame) with a function not yet certain. This CDR3 contains 19 residues. V dropped 1 base and J dropped 3 bases, with 25 bases sitting between them. Written as DNA, the CDR3 is TGCGCCAGCAGTCAATTGATCCGATACGGGGCCTACAAGATCTACGAGCAGTACTTC. Its protein is CASSQLIRYGAYKIYEQYF.

This clonotype was detected ten times or more. The rearrangement joins TRBV20-1 to TRBJ2-7; D not certain. V dropped 4 bases and J dropped 4 bases, with 11 bases sitting between them. The V gene's germline CDR1 is DFQATT and CDR2 SNEGSKA (reference sequence). The CDR3 covers 12 residues. The chain's CDR3 is CSATDDGYEQYF. CDR3 nucleotides: TGCAGTGCTACCGATGACGGGTACGAGCAGTACTTC.

This clonotype was seen many times. The gene calls are TRBV5-5 and TRBJ2-7; D perhaps matches TRBD1 (5 bases). CDR1 and CDR2 from the germline V gene are SGHKS and YYEKEE (reference sequence). Trimming took 0 bases from V and 5 from J, leaving 9 bases between them. This CDR3 has 13 residues. CDR3 region: CASSLAQGHEQYF. CDR3 DNA: TGTGCCAGCAGCTTGGCGCAGGGCCACGAGCAGTACTTC.

This clonotype occurred many times. In DNA, the CDR3 is TGTGCCAGCAGTTTCACTTTACCGGGACAGAGTATTGTCTATAATTCACCCCTCCACTTT. Amino acid sequence: CASSFTLPGQSIVYNSPLHF. The V gene is TRBV27, the J gene TRBJ1-6, with 7 bases aligning to TRBD1. The CDR3 extends over 20 amino acids. Trimming took 3 bases from V and 3 from J; bases not matched to a gene: 17. The V gene's germline CDR1 is MNHEY and CDR2 SMNVEV (reference sequence).